This T cell receptor beta chain appears in the sequencing data of a study of blood T cell repertoires in COVID-19. Clones were sequenced by immunoSEQ multiplex PCR, and TCRdb holds only the in-frame ones, with some missing. The table lists some 270,000 clones, approximately 90% of them singletons. V was clipped by 4 bases and J by 8 bases, with 9 bases between them. Looked up from germline, CDR1 is MDHEN and CDR2 is SYDVKM. This CDR3 spans 12 amino acids. Individuals aged 18 to 89 years were recruited from roughly 23 US areas. Cohort assignment relied on participant-reported clinical history. The clonotype originates from a woman aged 25-40 years with acute COVID-19. The chain carries TRBV28 and TRBJ2-1; tentative D call: TRBD2 (5 bases). Sequenced: PBMCs or T cells enriched from blood (not recorded which). CDR3 sequence: CASSWTGDEQFF. DNA of the CDR3: TGTGCCAGCAGTTGGACTGGTGATGAGCAGTTCTTC. The variable domain in full, completed from reference TRBV28 and TRBJ2-1, reads DVKVTQSSRYLVKRTGEKVFLECVQDMDHENMFWYRQDPGLGLRLIYFSYDVKMKEKGDIPEGYSVSREKKERFSLILESASTNQTSMYLCASSWTGDEQFFGPGTRLTVL.